The 8 T cell receptor beta chains in this list originate from one sample, sequenced in a study of shared clonotypes between healthy human individuals (dated by TCRdb to the early 2020s). CD8 naive samples were CD45RO-negative cells positively selected for CCR7, giving a CD45RA+CCR7+ population that excluded TemRA cells. The receptor library was made with the immunoSEQ multiplex PCR assay. TCRdb provides this immuneACCESS table in a form limited to in-frame rearrangements. Some clones are lacking; in checked studies, under half of them reflect an unresolved V gene, and why the rest are absent is not known. A total of about 2.1 million clones appear in this sample, about 93% of them only once. The ten biggest clones cover roughly 1.7% of the sample. Sequenced sample: naive CD8+ T cells from PBMCs. The sample's cell subset or site label, decoded: CD45RA+CCR7+. The receptors stem from a man aged 18 to 30 in good health. Some clones in this sample may be carry-over from other donors' samples.

Turning to this clone: The same CDR3 arises from other DNA sequences in this sample as well. The chain joins TRBV19 to TRBJ2-7; perhaps TRBD1 as D (6 bases). Germline V gene sequence: CDR1 LNHDA, CDR2 SQIVND (reference sequence). Trimming removed 5 bases from V and 2 bases from J, with 7 bases in between. This CDR3 is built from 12 residues. CDR3 DNA: TGTGCCAGTAGTGGGGGCACCTACGAGCAGTACTTC. It translates to CASSGGTYEQYF.

The chain has TRBV11-2 and TRBJ1-2; 9 positions match TRBD1. The CDR3 runs to 16 residues. The V segment lost 2 bases and the J segment 6 bases; nucleotides outside the gene matches: 10. Germline CDR1 SGHAT, CDR2 FQNNGV. DNA of the CDR3: TGTGCCAGCAGCTTAAGATGGACAGGGGAAATGGATGGCTACACCTTC. Its translation: CASSLRWTGEMDGYTF. Full variable domain (outside the CDR3, taken from reference TRBV11-2 and TRBJ1-2): EAGVAQSPRYKIIEKRQSVAFWCNPISGHATLYWYQQILGQGPKLLIQFQNNGVVDDSQLPKDRFSAERLKGVDSTLKIQPAKLEDSAVYLCASSLRWTGEMDGYTFGSGTRLTVV.

The genes are TRBV2 and TRBJ2-1, with no clear D. Looked up from germline, CDR1 is SNHLY and CDR2 is FYNNEI. The CDR3 length is 17 residues. Trimming stripped 3 bases from V and 0 bases from J, with 15 bases between. This CDR3 is CASSDSPSRDSYNEQFF. CDR3 nucleotides: TGTGCCAGCAGTGACTCCCCCTCAAGGGACTCCTACAATGAGCAGTTCTTC.

Concerning this clone itself: Other nucleotide sequences in the sample specify the same CDR3. The J gene is TRBJ1-1, the V gene TRBV27, with D perhaps matching TRBD1 (5 bases). Germline V gene sequence: CDR1 MNHEY, CDR2 SMNVEV (reference sequence). The CDR3 is 14 residues long. Trimming took off 5 bases at V and 1 base at J, with 11 bases between the two ends. CDR3 region: CASSPGRGNTEAFF. The CDR3 nucleotides are TGTGCCAGCAGTCCAGGGCGGGGGAACACTGAAGCTTTCTTT.

On this clone: The same CDR3 can be traced to other DNA sequences in this sample. The chain links TRBV7-9 to TRBJ2-2, with no clear D. Looked up from germline, CDR1 is SEHNR and CDR2 is FQNEAQ (reference sequence). V was clipped by 1 base and J by 6 bases, with 3 bases between them. This CDR3 comprises 12 residues. CDR3 sequence (DNA): TGTGCCAGCAGCTTAGGATCCGGGGAGCTGTTTTTT. Its translation is CASSLGSGELFF.

This clone was recorded once. The V call is TRBV27, the J call TRBJ2-5, with D maybe TRBD1 (6 bases). The CDR3 has 16 residues. The V end lost 0 bases, the J end lost 5 bases, and 16 bases lay between the germline ends. Per the germline V gene, CDR1 is MNHEY and CDR2 is SMNVEV (reference sequence). The CDR3: CASSLSWGLGSETQYF. DNA for the CDR3: TGTGCCAGCAGTTTATCCTGGGGGCTTGGTTCGGAGACCCAGTACTTC.

For this clone: Other DNA sequences in this specimen translate into the identical CDR3. This chain uses TRBV27 with TRBJ2-7, with D possibly TRBD2 on 6 matching bases. The CDR3 loop spans 15 amino acids. Trimming cost V 2 bases and J 0 bases, with 11 bases left between them. Per the germline V gene, CDR1 is MNHEY and CDR2 is SMNVEV (reference sequence). The chain's CDR3 is CASSLEGGSSYEQYF. Written as DNA, the CDR3 is TGTGCCAGCAGTTTAGAAGGAGGGAGCTCCTACGAGCAGTACTTC.

Regarding this clone: Different DNA sequences within this sample yield the same CDR3. The chain combines TRBV19 with TRBJ2-7; D is unclear. The CDR3 length is 13 residues. The germline V gene has CDR1 LNHDA and CDR2 SQIVND (reference sequence). The germline V and J ends were trimmed by 4 bases and 0 bases, with 7 bases remaining between them. This CDR3 is CASSTRVSYEQYF. CDR3 nucleotide sequence: TGTGCCAGTAGTACCCGGGTCTCCTACGAGCAGTACTTC. The whole variable domain, remainder taken from reference TRBV19 and TRBJ2-7, is DGGITQSPKYLFRKEGQNVTLSCEQNLNHDAMYWYRQDPGQGLRLIYYSQIVNDFQKGDIAEGYSVSREKKESFPLTVTSAQKNPTAFYLCASSTRVSYEQYFGPGTRLTVT.